This TCR beta chain was sequenced during a study of regulatory T cells in long-lasting Graves disease. Germline trimming cut 3 bases from V and 5 bases from J; bases unmatched to any gene: 9. The CDR3 has 15 amino acids. CDR1 MDHEN and CDR2 SYDVKM come from the germline V gene. Described time point: persistent/refractory GD, antithyroid drugs over 5 years with positive TRAb. RNA from PBMCs was the source of the TCR library. In building TCR beta libraries, iRepertoire HTBI primers were used together with Arm-PCR of CDR3 regions. Each CDR3 protein is one row after TCRdb ran MiXCR on the multiplex PCR reads. The sample contains fewer than 550,000 distinct CDR3 sequences, about 22% of which appear only once. This clonotype was found many times.

J is TRBJ1-1 and V is TRBV28; 7 bases match TRBD1. The sample consisted of peripheral blood mononuclear cells (PBMCs), taken when the disease was refractory, from a patient treated with antithyroid drugs. This receptor was taken from a female donor with Graves disease. CDR3 sequence (DNA): TGTGCCAGCAGTTTCTCTAGACAGGGTAGGACTGAAGCTTTCTTT. Its translation: CASSFSRQGRTEAFF.